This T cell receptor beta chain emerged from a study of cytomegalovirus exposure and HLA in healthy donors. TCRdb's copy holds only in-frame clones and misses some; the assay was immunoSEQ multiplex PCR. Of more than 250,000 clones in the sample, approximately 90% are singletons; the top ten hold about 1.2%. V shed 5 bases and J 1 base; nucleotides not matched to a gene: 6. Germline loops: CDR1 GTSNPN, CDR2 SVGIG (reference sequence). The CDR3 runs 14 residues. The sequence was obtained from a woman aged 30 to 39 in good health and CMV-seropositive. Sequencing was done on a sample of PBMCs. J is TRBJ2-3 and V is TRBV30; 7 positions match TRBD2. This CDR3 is CAWGTSARTDTQYF. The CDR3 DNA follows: TGTGCCTGGGGAACTAGCGCACGCACAGATACGCAGTATTTT.